The clone carrying this T cell receptor beta chain was detected only once. This sample was included in a study of cytotoxic CD8 clonotypes in ibrutinib-treated CLL. On the study more broadly: Response sampling occurred after a median around 11 months of treatment (range 6 to 36).

Only in-frame clones appear in the TCRdb table, and some are missing; sequencing was by immunoSEQ multiplex PCR. This sample has 55,000 to 60,000 clones, with 54% found just once. V was shortened by 0 bases and J by 9 bases, with 20 bases between the two germline ends. This CDR3 region has 16 residues. Per germline, CDR1 SGDLS and CDR2 YYNGEE. Sequencing used PBMCs, obtained at disease progression, from a patient treated with ibrutinib. This rearrangement joins TRBV9 to TRBJ2-3, with D perhaps matching TRBD1 (5 bases). This receptor was taken from a human donor with chronic lymphocytic leukemia. The CDR3 region has the DNA TGTGCCAGCAGCGTAGCTTCCGGTGGTGTACAGGAAACGCAGTATTTT. Translation: CASSVASGGVQETQYF.